The 26 T cell receptor beta chains given below trace back to one sample, sequenced in a study of cytomegalovirus exposure and HLA in healthy donors. The PCR employed 60 Vbeta primers together with 13 Jbeta primers. The data were produced by immunoSEQ multiplex PCR, yet TCRdb's version contains in-frame clones alone and is incomplete. Of about 59,000 clones listed, about 90% are singletons. The specimen was PBMCs. Receptor source: a man between 25 and 39 years old in good health and CMV-seropositive.

This clone appeared a few times. This chain joins TRBV6-5 and TRBJ2-7; possibly TRBD2 for D (5 bases). V was pared by 2 bases and J by 1 base, with 9 bases between. CDR1 is MNHEY and CDR2 is SVGAGI in the germline V gene. There are 14 residues in the CDR3. DNA of the CDR3: TGTGCCAGCAGTTACCAGCGGCTATCCTACGAGCAGTACTTC. Encoded protein: CASSYQRLSYEQYF.

V and J are TRBV4-1 and TRBJ2-1; D is perhaps TRBD2 (6 bases). Germline V gene lookup returns CDR1 MGHRA and CDR2 YSYEKL. V shed 1 base and J shed 1 base, with 11 bases lying between them. The CDR3 is 16 residues long. CDR3 amino acids: CASSQGGGMSYNEQFF. CDR3 coding DNA: TGCGCCAGCAGCCAAGGGGGCGGGATGTCCTACAATGAGCAGTTCTTC.

The CDR3 DNA sequence: TGTGCTAGTGGCAAACCTACAGGGGGCTACACTGAAGCTTTCTTT. Protein product: CASGKPTGGYTEAFF. This chain connects TRBV12-5 to TRBJ1-1, with TRBD1 matching 9 bases. The CDR3 runs 15 residues. With V trimmed by 6 bases and J by 3 bases, 8 bases remained unmatched. CDR1 is LGHNT, CDR2 FRNRAP, per germline.

V and J are TRBV20-1 and TRBJ2-1; tentative D call: TRBD2 (6 bases). Germline CDR1 is DFQATT and CDR2 is SNEGSKA (reference sequence). This CDR3 region has 11 residues. Deletions cut 3 bases from V and 6 bases from J, with 6 bases between. CDR3 in DNA: TGCAGTGCTAGGGGGGGCAATGAGCAGTTCTTC. Residues: CSARGGNEQFF.

This clone was detected once. This chain links TRBV19 with TRBJ2-5, with 9 bases that match TRBD2. In germline, CDR1 is LNHDA, CDR2 SQIVND (reference sequence). Trimming removed 7 bases from V and 5 bases from J; junction bases left unmatched: 8. The length of the CDR3 is 14 residues. CDR3: CASISGRGGETQYF. For the CDR3, the DNA is TGTGCCAGTATTAGCGGGAGAGGTGGGGAGACCCAGTACTTC.

The V gene is TRBV7-8, the J gene TRBJ1-5; D perhaps matches TRBD1 (5 bases). The CDR3 extends over 18 amino acids. CDR1 SGHVS and CDR2 FQNEAQ come from the germline V gene. The V end was cut by 5 bases, the J end by 0 bases, with 20 bases between. This CDR3 is CASSGLPAGGASNQPQHF. CDR3 nucleotide sequence: TGTGCCAGCAGCGGATTACCGGCTGGAGGGGCTAGCAATCAGCCCCAGCATTTT.

The chain couples TRBV6-1 to TRBJ1-1; D not certain. Germline values: CDR1 MNHNS, CDR2 SASEGT. The ends were cut back, 2 bases at V and 2 bases at J, with 12 bases in the middle. This CDR3 has 15 amino acids. Here the CDR3 DNA reads TGTGCCAGCAGTGAAACTGGCGGGCTTAACACTGAAGCTTTCTTT. This sequence encodes CASSETGGLNTEAFF.

To note about this clone: Other DNA sequences within the sample encode an identical CDR3. V gene TRBV9 combines with J gene TRBJ1-4; no clear D. The germline V and J ends were trimmed by 4 bases and 8 bases, with 9 bases remaining between them. CDR1 is SGDLS, CDR2 YYNGEE, per germline. There are 12 residues in the CDR3. CDR3 sequence (DNA): TGTGCCAGCAGCTTGCCTAGGGAAAAACTGTTTTTT. It codes for CASSLPREKLFF.

This sequence joins TRBV7-2 and TRBJ2-1; 9 bases align to TRBD2. The CDR3 contains 16 residues. The germline V gene has CDR1 SGHTA and CDR2 FQGNSA. The trim removed 1 base at V and 1 base at J, leaving 2 bases unmatched. For the CDR3, the DNA is TGTGCCAGCAGCTTAGGTAGCGGGAGTTCCTACAATGAGCAGTTCTTC. Translated: CASSLGSGSSYNEQFF.

The rearrangement joins TRBV28 to TRBJ1-4; 9 nucleotides align to TRBD1. The CDR3 is made up of 13 amino acids. J gave up 8 bases and V 7 bases, and 5 bases lay outside the gene matches. Germline loops: CDR1 MDHEN, CDR2 SYDVKM. CDR3 sequence: CASTGTGTEKLFF. CDR3 bases: TGTGCCAGCACCGGGACAGGGACGGAAAAACTGTTTTTT.

The chain carries TRBV18 and TRBJ1-1; perhaps TRBD1 as D (6 bases). The CDR3 totals 15 residues. Germline V CDR1 and CDR2: KGHSH, LQKENI. V was cut by 0 bases and J by 1 base, with 9 bases left in between. This chain's CDR3 is CASSPPRGQNTEAFF. The CDR3, as DNA: TGTGCCAGCTCACCACCTAGGGGACAGAACACTGAAGCTTTCTTT. The full variable domain, rest sourced from reference TRBV18 and TRBJ1-1, is NAGVMQNPRHLVRRRGQEARLRCSPMKGHSHVYWYRQLPEEGLKFMVYLQKENIIDESGMPKERFSAEFPKEGPSILRIQQVVRGDSAAYFCASSPPRGQNTEAFFGQGTRLTVV.

The CDR3 sequence: CASSPSTGGALSEQFF. CDR3 DNA: TGTGCCAGCAGCCCAAGCACAGGGGGCGCCCTGAGTGAGCAGTTCTTC. The chain has TRBV5-4 and TRBJ2-1; 9 bases align to TRBD1. This CDR3 is built from 16 residues. CDR1 and CDR2 from the germline V gene are SGHNT and YYREEE (reference sequence). Trimming took 4 bases from V and 9 from J; bases not matched to a gene: 14.

This chain uses TRBV10-1 with TRBJ1-5; 7 bases are shared with TRBD1. The CDR3 runs 15 residues. After removal of 9 bases from V and 6 bases from J, the junction contained 14 bases not matched to a gene. Germline V CDR1 and CDR2: WNHNN, SYGVQD (reference sequence). The DNA for the CDR3 is TGCGCCAGGGACAGGAGGCCGGAGCAGGGTCAGCCCCAGCATTTT. Its protein product is CARDRRPEQGQPQHF.

The chain joins TRBV11-2 to TRBJ2-1, with 8 nucleotides matching TRBD2. The germline CDR1 and CDR2 sequences are SGHAT and FQNNGV. With 0 bases clipped from V and 16 bases from J, the junction kept 14 bases outside the gene matches. CDR3 length: 15 residues. The CDR3 sequence: CASSLDQGIAGPEFF. CDR3 nucleotide sequence: TGTGCCAGCAGCTTAGATCAGGGCATAGCGGGGCCCGAATTCTTC.

The rearrangement uses TRBV7-9 and TRBJ1-3, with 11 bases that match TRBD1. This CDR3 has 18 amino acids. The germline V gene encodes CDR1 SEHNR and CDR2 FQNEAQ (reference sequence). J lost 0 bases, V lost 5 bases, and 9 bases had no gene match. CDR3 nucleotide sequence: TGTGCCAGCAGCCAACTAGGACAGGGGGCTTTCTCTGGAAACACCATATATTTT. Amino acids: CASSQLGQGAFSGNTIYF.

This clone was counted once. This sequence joins TRBV10-1 and TRBJ2-7; 10 bases line up with TRBD2. The germline V gene has CDR1 WNHNN and CDR2 SYGVQD (reference sequence). This CDR3 contains 14 residues. The junction had 6 bases not matched to a gene; V was cut back by 5 bases and J by 5 bases. CDR3 sequence: CASSSGTSVHEQYF. The CDR3 nucleotides are TGCGCCAGCAGTTCCGGGACTAGCGTCCACGAGCAGTACTTC.

The chain has TRBV7-9 and TRBJ2-3; the match to TRBD2 covers 7 bases. The CDR3 contains 15 residues. V lost 5 bases and J lost 4; bases outside the gene matches: 9. Germline CDR1 SEHNR, CDR2 FQNEAQ (reference sequence). The CDR3 DNA is TGTGCCAGCAGCCTGGGACTAAATTCACCAGATACGCAGTATTTT. Translated: CASSLGLNSPDTQYF.

The CDR3 DNA reads as TGTGCCAGCTCACCTGACAGGGAGACCCTCTACGAGCAGTACTTC. This codes for CASSPDRETLYEQYF. The genes are TRBV18 and TRBJ2-7; 7 bases are a match to TRBD1. Germline assignment: CDR1 KGHSH and CDR2 LQKENI. The CDR3 contains 15 residues. Germline trimming cut 3 bases from V and 3 bases from J; bases unmatched to any gene: 8.

This clone has a single count. The gene calls are TRBV29-1 and TRBJ2-2; TRBD1 matches at 9 bases. J lost 7 bases, V lost 0 bases, and 6 bases had no gene match. Per the germline V gene, CDR1 is SQVTM and CDR2 is ANQGSEA. The CDR3 contains 15 residues. The CDR3 nucleotides read TGCAGCGTTGAAGATTTAGGACAGGGGAGCGGGGAGCTGTTTTTT. It encodes CSVEDLGQGSGELFF.

There are a few counts of this clone. V is TRBV7-9 and J is TRBJ1-4; 8 bases line up with TRBD1. CDR3 length: 16 residues. CDR1 SEHNR and CDR2 FQNEAQ come from the germline V gene (reference sequence). Trimming cost V 5 bases and J 0 bases; bases outside gene matches: 5. CDR3 amino acids: CASSGQGATTNEKLFF. The CDR3, as DNA: TGTGCCAGCAGCGGCCAGGGGGCCACAACTAATGAAAAACTGTTTTTT.

The chain has TRBV19 and TRBJ2-7; 12 nucleotides line up with TRBD2. Germline CDR1 reads LNHDA; CDR2 reads SQIVND (reference sequence). V trimming: 9 bases; J trimming: 3 bases; junction bases outside the gene matches: 3. This CDR3 contains 13 residues. The CDR3: CASRLAGDYEQYF. The CDR3 DNA reads as TGTGCCAGCAGACTAGCGGGAGACTACGAGCAGTACTTC.

The V call is TRBV30, the J call TRBJ2-1, with 8 bases that match TRBD2. The ends lost 3 bases at V and 12 bases at J; junction bases unmatched: 13. CDR1 and CDR2 from the germline V gene are GTSNPN and SVGIG (reference sequence). The CDR3 extends over 14 amino acids. CDR3 loop: CAWRVSGTRRGQFF. The CDR3 nucleotides read TGTGCCTGGAGAGTTAGCGGGACGCGCCGGGGGCAGTTCTTC.

This chain links TRBV14 with TRBJ2-3; TRBD2 matches at 8 bases. The V gene's germline CDR1 is SGHDN and CDR2 FVKESK. This CDR3 is 15 amino acids long. V lost 2 bases, J lost 2 bases, and 3 bases stayed unmatched. The CDR3: CASSQHSGNTDTQYF. CDR3 sequence (DNA): TGTGCCAGCAGCCAACATAGCGGGAACACAGATACGCAGTATTTT.

V gene TRBV28 combines with J gene TRBJ1-2; tentatively, D is TRBD1 (6 bases). V shed 0 bases and J shed 7 bases, with 9 bases lying between them. This CDR3 is 13 amino acids long. Germline CDR1 MDHEN, CDR2 SYDVKM. CDR3: CASSLWGATGYTF. The CDR3 DNA is TGTGCCAGCAGTTTATGGGGGGCCACTGGCTACACCTTC.

This clone was counted a few times. This chain joins TRBV7-2 and TRBJ1-5, with D unclear. V lost 2 bases and J 4 bases, leaving 12 bases between the germline ends. The CDR3 length is 15 residues. Germline assignment: CDR1 SGHTA and CDR2 FQGNSA. The CDR3: CASSLNAMINQPQHF. The CDR3 nucleotides are TGTGCCAGCAGCTTAAATGCTATGATAAATCAGCCCCAGCATTTT.

The rearrangement links TRBV19 to TRBJ1-1, with 7 bases lining up with TRBD1. The CDR3 consists of 15 residues. The V segment lost 10 bases and the J segment 6 bases; nucleotides outside the gene matches: 17. Germline lookup yields CDR1 LNHDA and CDR2 SQIVND (reference sequence). This CDR3 is CATPKRRQGASEAFF. CDR3 in DNA: TGTGCCACGCCAAAACGGAGACAGGGAGCTTCTGAAGCTTTCTTT.